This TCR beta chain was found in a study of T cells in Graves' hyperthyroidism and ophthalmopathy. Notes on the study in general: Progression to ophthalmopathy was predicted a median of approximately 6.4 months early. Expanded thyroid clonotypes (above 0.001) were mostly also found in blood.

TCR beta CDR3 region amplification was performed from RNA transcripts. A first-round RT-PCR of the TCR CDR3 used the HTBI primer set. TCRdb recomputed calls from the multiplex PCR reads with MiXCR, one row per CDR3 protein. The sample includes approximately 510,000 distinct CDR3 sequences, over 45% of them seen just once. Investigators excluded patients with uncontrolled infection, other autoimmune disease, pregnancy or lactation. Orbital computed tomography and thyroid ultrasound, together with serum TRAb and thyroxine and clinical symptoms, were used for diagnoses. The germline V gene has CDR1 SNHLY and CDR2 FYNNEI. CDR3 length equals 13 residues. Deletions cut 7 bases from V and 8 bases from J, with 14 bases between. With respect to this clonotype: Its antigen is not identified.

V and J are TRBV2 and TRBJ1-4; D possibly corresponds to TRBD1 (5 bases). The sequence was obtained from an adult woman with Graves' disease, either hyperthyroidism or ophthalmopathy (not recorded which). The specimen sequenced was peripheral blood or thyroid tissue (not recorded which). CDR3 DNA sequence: TGTGCCAGCAAGCGGCAGGGTCGGGAAAAACTGTTTTTT. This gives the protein CASKRQGREKLFF. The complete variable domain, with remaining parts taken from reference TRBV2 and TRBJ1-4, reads EPEVTQTPSHQVTQMGQEVILRCVPISNHLYFYWYRQILGQKVEFLVSFYNNEISEKSEIFDDQFSVERPDGSNFTLKIRSTKLEDSAMYFCASKRQGREKLFFGSGTQLSVL.